The 27 T cell receptor beta chains below come from one sample, sequenced in a study of blood T cells in healthy people across ages. It was with a sample-barcoded 5' primer and a J-beta primer mix that a second PCR of about 7 to 12 cycles was run. MiXCR, applied by TCRdb to the 5' RACE reads, yields one record per CDR3 protein. This sample has about 1.4 million distinct CDR3 sequences, with almost 60% found just once. The sequencing sample was made of blood. Every receptor here comes from a man between 18 and 29 years old in good health.

The chain couples TRBV12-3 or TRBV12-4 to TRBJ1-1, with D hard to call. The CDR3 loop spans 10 amino acids. The V end was cut by 8 bases, the J end by 7 bases, with 8 bases between. For the CDR3, the DNA is TGTGCCAGCTTACAGTTTGAAGCTTTCTTT. Its protein is CASLQFEAFF.

The chain is built from TRBV5-1 and TRBJ1-4; 7 bases are a match to TRBD1. This CDR3 contains 19 residues. CDR1 SGHRS and CDR2 YFSETQ come from the germline V gene. Trimming at V came to 0 bases and at J to 0 bases, leaving 11 bases not matched to a gene. Here the CDR3 reads CASSLDFRGQWATNEKLFF. In DNA, the CDR3 is TGCGCCAGCAGCTTGGATTTCAGGGGACAGTGGGCAACTAATGAAAAACTGTTTTTT.

Here the CDR3 DNA reads TGTGCCAGCAGCCCGGCCCCCAGCGTCGAGACCCAGTACTTC. Its translation: CASSPAPSVETQYF. This chain links TRBV7-9 with TRBJ2-5; no reliable D call. Trimming pared 5 bases from V and 5 bases from J, leaving 15 bases between. Germline values: CDR1 SEHNR, CDR2 FQNEAQ (reference sequence). The CDR3 runs to 14 residues.

The chain links TRBV20-1 to TRBJ2-1; a possible D gene is TRBD2 (5 bases). Trimming cost V 6 bases and J 5 bases, with 5 bases left between them. This CDR3 region has 10 residues. Germline loops: CDR1 DFQATT, CDR2 SNEGSKA (reference sequence). The chain's CDR3 is CSAEDNEQFF. CDR3 bases: TGCAGTGCGGAGGACAATGAGCAGTTCTTC.

The chain uses TRBV4-2 and TRBJ2-5; a weak D match, TRBD1 (5 bases). The DNA end lines up better with TRBJ2-7; the J call may be wrong. From germline, CDR1 is LGHNA and CDR2 YNFKEQ. This CDR3 has 18 amino acids. The CDR3 here is CASSHATSSAGFDYEQYF. The CDR3 DNA is TGTGCCAGCAGCCATGCGACATCCTCGGCAGGGTTTGACTACGAGCAGTACTTC.

V is TRBV20-1 and J is TRBJ2-1; TRBD1 or TRBD2 may be the D gene (7 bases each). Trimming took 6 bases from V and 4 from J, leaving 19 bases between them. In germline, CDR1 is DFQATT, CDR2 SNEGSKA (reference sequence). This CDR3 is built from 15 residues. This CDR3 reads CSAQRQGGVYNEQFF. The CDR3 nucleotides read TGCAGTGCCCAAAGACAGGGAGGGGTATACAATGAGCAGTTCTTC.

The chain combines TRBV12-3 or TRBV12-4 with TRBJ2-7, with D possibly being TRBD1 or TRBD2 (5 bases each). The CDR3 runs to 16 residues. V lost 3 bases, J lost 4 bases, and 19 bases lay in between. CDR3 loop: CASSFETRGYSYEQYF. CDR3 DNA sequence: TGTGCCAGCAGTTTTGAGACACGGGGCTATAGTTACGAGCAGTACTTC.

This clonotype was found a few times. The chain links TRBV20-1 to TRBJ2-3, with TRBD2 matching 10 bases. V lost 3 bases, J lost 2 bases, and 8 bases stayed unmatched. Looked up from germline, CDR1 is DFQATT and CDR2 is SNEGSKA (reference sequence). The CDR3 contains 16 residues. Here the CDR3 DNA reads TGCAGTGCTAGGACCCAAGCGGGAGGGGACACAGATACGCAGTATTTT. Protein: CSARTQAGGDTDTQYF.

This clonotype showed up just a few times. The chain has TRBV29-1 and TRBJ2-7, with D perhaps TRBD2 (5 bases). The CDR3 length is 13 residues. The germline gives CDR1 SQVTM, CDR2 ANQGSEA. V lost 6 bases to trimming and J lost 3 bases, with 15 bases between them. DNA of the CDR3: TGCAGCGTCGGTACACGGAGGTTCTACGAGCAGTACTTC. Translating it yields CSVGTRRFYEQYF.

V is TRBV10-2 and J is TRBJ2-5; D gene uncertain. V gave up 7 bases and J gave up 3 bases, with 12 bases separating them. This CDR3 has 13 amino acids. Germline assignment: CDR1 WSHSY and CDR2 SAAADI. CDR3 sequence (DNA): TGCGCCAGCATTGCGCGCCAGAAAGAGACCCAGTACTTC. Amino acids: CASIARQKETQYF.

This clonotype was counted between two and nine times. CDR3 in amino acids: CASSLAFTIEGTDTQYF. CDR3 DNA sequence: TGTGCCAGCAGTTTAGCGTTCACAATTGAGGGCACAGATACGCAGTATTTT. This chain links TRBV12-3 or TRBV12-4 with TRBJ2-3; D gene ambiguous. The CDR3 covers 17 residues. Trimming pared 0 bases from V and 1 base from J, leaving 14 bases between.

The rearrangement links TRBV7-2 to TRBJ2-7, with D possibly TRBD2 on 6 matching bases. The germline V gene encodes CDR1 SGHTA and CDR2 FQGNSA. The germline V and J ends were trimmed by 0 bases and 6 bases, with 15 bases remaining between them. This CDR3 is built from 15 residues. CDR3 residues: CASSLAHGLAAEQYF. CDR3 DNA sequence: TGTGCCAGCAGCTTAGCGCATGGGTTAGCGGCCGAGCAGTACTTC.

This rearrangement joins TRBV6-5 to TRBJ2-1, with TRBD1 matching over 7 bases. The V and J ends lost 1 base and 4 bases, in that order; junction bases with no gene match: 7. From germline, CDR1 is MNHEY and CDR2 SVGAGI. This CDR3 is 16 amino acids long. In DNA, the CDR3 is TGTGCCAGCAGTTACTGGGTCGGGACAGCTTACAATGAGCAGTTCTTC. Amino acids: CASSYWVGTAYNEQFF.

This clonotype was detected a few times. The chain is built from TRBV4-3 and TRBJ2-1; D possibly corresponds to TRBD1 (6 bases). The germline CDR1 and CDR2 sequences are LGHNA and YSLEER. This CDR3 contains 13 residues. Deletions cut 1 base from V and 7 bases from J, with 8 bases between. CDR3 region: CASSQGQVNEQFF. CDR3 nucleotides: TGCGCCAGCAGCCAAGGACAGGTAAATGAGCAGTTCTTC.

The chain recombines TRBV11-2 with TRBJ2-7; tentatively, D is TRBD2 (6 bases). The CDR3 totals 17 residues. Trimming left V 4 bases short and J 6 bases short, with 25 bases between. Germline CDR1 and CDR2: SGHAT and FQNNGV. CDR3: CASSSARSGTESSEQYF. CDR3 sequence (DNA): TGTGCCAGCAGCTCCGCCCGTAGTGGGACTGAGAGTTCCGAGCAGTACTTC. The whole variable domain, filled in from reference TRBV11-2 and TRBJ2-7, reads EAGVAQSPRYKIIEKRQSVAFWCNPISGHATLYWYQQILGQGPKLLIQFQNNGVVDDSQLPKDRFSAERLKGVDSTLKIQPAKLEDSAVYLCASSSARSGTESSEQYFGPGTRLTVT.

This clonotype turned up a few times. V gene TRBV29-1 combines with J gene TRBJ1-1, with TRBD1 matching 9 bases. Trimming took 6 bases from V and 4 from J; bases not matched to a gene: 3. The CDR3 is 12 residues long. In germline, CDR1 is SQVTM, CDR2 ANQGSEA. The CDR3 spells CSVDRGSTEAFF. The CDR3 bases are TGCAGCGTCGACAGGGGGTCCACTGAAGCTTTCTTT.

The genes are TRBV6-2 or TRBV6-3 and TRBJ2-7; a possible D gene is TRBD1 (5 bases). CDR3 length: 15 residues. The V end lost 5 bases, the J end lost 6 bases, and 20 bases lay between the germline ends. CDR1 is MNHEY, CDR2 SVGEGT, per germline. For the CDR3, the DNA is TGTGCCAGCAGTCCGCGCCCCTCAGGGATGGGCGAGCAGTACTTC. It yields the protein CASSPRPSGMGEQYF.

This clonotype is a singleton in its sample. The chain uses TRBV6-5 and TRBJ2-3; D is possibly TRBD2 (5 bases). This CDR3 is 15 amino acids long. The V and J ends lost 2 bases and 2 bases respectively, with 11 bases between them. Germline V gene sequence: CDR1 MNHEY, CDR2 SVGAGI. CDR3 region: CASSYHGRDTDTQYF. As DNA, the CDR3 is TGTGCCAGCAGTTACCACGGACGGGACACAGATACGCAGTATTTT.

The chain employs TRBV20-1 and TRBJ2-4, with 10 bases aligning to TRBD2. The DNA end favors TRBJ2-7, so the J call may be wrong. There are 14 residues in the CDR3. Germline CDR1 and CDR2: DFQATT and SNEGSKA (reference sequence). Here the CDR3 DNA reads TGCAGTGCTAGATTGGCTAGCGGGAGTTTCGAGCAGTACTTC. It specifies CSARLASGSFEQYF.

The chain is built from TRBV2 and TRBJ1-6; D uncertain. The CDR3 length is 15 residues. The V end lost 1 base, the J end lost 5 bases, and 9 bases lay between the germline ends. Germline lookup yields CDR1 SNHLY and CDR2 FYNNEI. CDR3 loop: CASSEGTADNSPLHF. Here the CDR3 DNA reads TGTGCCAGCAGTGAAGGCACGGCCGATAATTCACCCCTCCACTTT.

This clonotype turned up a few times. The V gene is TRBV3-1, the J gene TRBJ2-3; TRBD2 matches at 12 bases. This CDR3 has 18 residues. V was clipped by 0 bases and J by 4 bases; unmatched bases: 8. In germline, CDR1 is LGHDT, CDR2 YNNKEL (reference sequence). The CDR3, as DNA: TGTGCCAGCAGCCAAGATCCTCCTAGCGGGGGGGGGTCAGATACGCAGTATTTT. It codes for CASSQDPPSGGGSDTQYF.

The V call is TRBV5-6, the J call TRBJ2-1; the D call may be TRBD1 or TRBD2 (7 bases each). V was trimmed by 5 bases and J by 10 bases, leaving 13 bases between them. This CDR3 region has 12 residues. The germline V gene encodes CDR1 SGHDT and CDR2 YYEEEE. The chain's CDR3 is CASRGQRGEQFF. The CDR3 bases are TGTGCCAGCAGGGGACAGCGGGGAGAGCAGTTCTTC.

This clonotype was seen more than once but under ten times. The V gene is TRBV6-2 or TRBV6-3, the J gene TRBJ2-7; 8 bases fit TRBD2. The CDR3 covers 13 residues. After removal of 2 bases from V and 7 bases from J, the junction contained 4 bases not matched to a gene. Germline assignment: CDR1 MNHEY and CDR2 SVGEGT. This CDR3 reads CASSYRLAGEQYF. CDR3 DNA sequence: TGTGCCAGCAGTTACCGGCTAGCGGGTGAGCAGTACTTC.

This chain links TRBV27 with TRBJ2-5; 10 bases fit TRBD1. The DNA end favors TRBJ2-7, so the J call may be wrong. Germline loops: CDR1 MNHEY, CDR2 SMNVEV (reference sequence). This CDR3 region has 14 residues. CDR3 bases: TGTGCCAGCAGTTTAGGGGACAGGGGATCCGAGCAGTACTTC. It yields the protein CASSLGDRGSEQYF.

The chain combines TRBV12-3 or TRBV12-4 with TRBJ2-5; 10 nucleotides line up with TRBD1. CDR3 size: 16 residues. Germline trimming cut 8 bases from V and 11 bases from J; bases unmatched to any gene: 20. CDR3 loop: CASGSSGTGVVGEQYF. DNA for the CDR3: TGTGCCAGCGGATCGTCTGGGACAGGGGTGGTTGGGGAGCAGTACTTC.

The chain joins TRBV4-2 to TRBJ2-7, with D uncertain. V lost 2 bases and J lost 3, with 17 bases in between. Germline loops: CDR1 LGHNA, CDR2 YNFKEQ. The CDR3 covers 16 residues. Here the CDR3 reads CASSQSANGPHYEQYF. The CDR3 coding sequence is TGTGCCAGCAGCCAATCCGCTAACGGACCACACTACGAGCAGTACTTC.

The chain uses TRBV28 and TRBJ1-2; 7 bases are a match to TRBD1. The CDR3 loop spans 17 amino acids. V lost 5 bases, J lost 3 bases, and 15 bases stayed unmatched. CDR1 is MDHEN, CDR2 SYDVKM, per germline. The CDR3 loop is CASSNYRRGGGDYGYTF. The CDR3 coding sequence is TGTGCCAGCAGTAACTACCGGAGGGGAGGGGGCGACTATGGCTACACCTTC.